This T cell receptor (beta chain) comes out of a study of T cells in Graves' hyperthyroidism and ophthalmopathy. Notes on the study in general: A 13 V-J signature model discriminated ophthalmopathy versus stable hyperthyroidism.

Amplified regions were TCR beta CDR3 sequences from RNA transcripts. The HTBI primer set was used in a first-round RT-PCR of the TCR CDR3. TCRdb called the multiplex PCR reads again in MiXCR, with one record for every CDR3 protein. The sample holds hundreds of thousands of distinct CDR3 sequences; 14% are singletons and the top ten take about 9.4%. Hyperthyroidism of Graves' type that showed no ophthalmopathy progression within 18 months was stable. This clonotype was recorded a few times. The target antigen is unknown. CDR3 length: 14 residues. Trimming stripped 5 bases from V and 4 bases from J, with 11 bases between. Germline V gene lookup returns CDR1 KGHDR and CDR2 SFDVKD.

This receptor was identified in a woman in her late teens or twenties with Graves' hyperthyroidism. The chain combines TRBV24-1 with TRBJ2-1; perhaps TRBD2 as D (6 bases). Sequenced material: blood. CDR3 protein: CATSVSGPYNEQFF. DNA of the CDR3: TGTGCCACCAGTGTTAGCGGCCCGTACAATGAGCAGTTCTTC.